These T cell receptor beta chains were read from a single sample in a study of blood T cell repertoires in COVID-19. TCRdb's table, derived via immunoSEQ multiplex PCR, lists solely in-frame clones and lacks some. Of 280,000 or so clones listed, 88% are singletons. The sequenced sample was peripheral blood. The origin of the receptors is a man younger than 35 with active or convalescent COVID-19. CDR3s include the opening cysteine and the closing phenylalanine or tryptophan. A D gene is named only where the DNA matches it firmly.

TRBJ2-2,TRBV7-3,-,CASRETGELFF
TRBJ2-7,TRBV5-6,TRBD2,CASSLYGLAGGEQYF
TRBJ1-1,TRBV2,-,CASSEVRNTEAFF
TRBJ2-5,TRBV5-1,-,CASSLGDIQETQYF
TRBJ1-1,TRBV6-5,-,CASRGSNTEAFF
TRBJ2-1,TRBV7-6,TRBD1,CASSPGTGKGNEQFF
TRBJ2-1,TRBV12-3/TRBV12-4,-,CASSPTGVNEQFF
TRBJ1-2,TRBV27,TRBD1,CASSSYRGRLLDYGYTF
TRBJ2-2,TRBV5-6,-,CASSLAFGPSVGELFF
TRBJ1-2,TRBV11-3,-,CASSSLEGQGYTF
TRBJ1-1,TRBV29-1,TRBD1,CSVWTGSTEAFF
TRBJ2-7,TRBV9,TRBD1,CASSVESDDRGYEQYF
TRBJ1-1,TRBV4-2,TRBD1,CASSQGGQGARAFF
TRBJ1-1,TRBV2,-,CASSLTEAFF
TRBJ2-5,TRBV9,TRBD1,CASSPDFQGAAGETQYF
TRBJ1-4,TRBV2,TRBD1,CASGRTGGAREKLFF
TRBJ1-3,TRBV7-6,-,CASSLGSAVSGNTIYF
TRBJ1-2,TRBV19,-,CASSMRDWISYGYTF
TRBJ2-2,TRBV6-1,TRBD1,CASSESQGAYLVELFF
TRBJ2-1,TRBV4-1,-,CASRGLTYNEQFF
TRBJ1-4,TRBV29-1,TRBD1,CSARDSREKLFF
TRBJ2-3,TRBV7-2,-,CASSLGWRDTQYF
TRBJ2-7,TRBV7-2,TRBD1,CASSKQGAWYEQYF
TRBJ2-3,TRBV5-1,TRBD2,CASSLGTSADTQYF
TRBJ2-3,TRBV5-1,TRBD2,CASSLGTSGGAKDDTQYF
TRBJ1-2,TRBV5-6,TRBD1,CASSPDRGGGTYGYTF
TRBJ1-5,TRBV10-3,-,CAISESVGGNQPQHF
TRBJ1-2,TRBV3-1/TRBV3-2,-,CASSQHHRQYGYTF
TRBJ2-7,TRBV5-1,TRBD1,CASSRQGFPYEQYF
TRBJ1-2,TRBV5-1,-,CASSLAEGVSGYTF
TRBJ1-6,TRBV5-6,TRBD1,CASSFRQGVFNSPLHF
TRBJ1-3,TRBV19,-,CAGQKGTGNTIYF
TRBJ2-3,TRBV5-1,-,CAGDSFVGGRTDTQYF
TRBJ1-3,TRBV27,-,CASSLSSLRISGNTIYF
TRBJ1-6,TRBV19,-,CASSSISNSPLHF
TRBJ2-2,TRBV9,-,CASVGSTRELFF
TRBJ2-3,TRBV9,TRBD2,CASSQGGVAGGHSTDTQYF
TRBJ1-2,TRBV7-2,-,CASSPEGDYAYYGYTF
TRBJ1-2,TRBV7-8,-,CASSLDRIGYGYTF
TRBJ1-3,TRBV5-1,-,CASSRDPGLQSSGNTIYF
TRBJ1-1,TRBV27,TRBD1,CASSLSFIPFDRADIAFF
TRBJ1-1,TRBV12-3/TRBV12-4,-,CASSLGRITEAFF
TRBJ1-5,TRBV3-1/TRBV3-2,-,CASSQRGGDGNQPQHF
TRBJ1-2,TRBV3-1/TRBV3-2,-,CASSQDRGHTNYGYTF
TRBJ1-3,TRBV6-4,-,CASSFRERSGNTIYF
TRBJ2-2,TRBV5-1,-,CASKQTGELFF
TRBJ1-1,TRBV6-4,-,CASSDSVPKNEAFF
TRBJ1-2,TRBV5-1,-,CASSVRDIPAYGYTF